Detailed here is one TCR beta chain. This entry is derived from a study of blood T cell repertoires in COVID-19. The table came from immunoSEQ multiplex PCR; TCRdb's copy has only in-frame clones and leaves some out. The sample records 200,000 to 250,000 clones, 80% to 90% being singletons. The CDR3 is made up of 19 amino acids. Material: peripheral blood. This TCR derives from an older woman who had recovered from COVID-19. This chain links TRBV12-2 with TRBJ2-7; the table calls TRBD2, which could not be checked here. TRBV12-2 is annotated as a pseudogene. The DNA for the CDR3 is TGTGCAAGTCGCTCCACGTCTTGGGGACTAGCGGGCGCCCGAGACGAGCAGTACTTC. It is translated as CASRSTSWGLAGARDEQYF.